This T cell receptor beta chain was captured by sequencing in a study of molecular identifiers for immune sequencing clone quantification. About the study: Four portions were sequenced after RNA from about 20,000 or 100,000 naive CD8 cells was split five ways in replicates.

The CD8+CD4-CCR7+CD45RA+ phenotype defined the sorted naive CD8 T cells. Each CDR3 protein is one row after TCRdb ran MiXCR on the PCR reads. The profile shows hundreds of thousands of distinct CDR3 sequences, about 20% of them singletons. V lost 6 bases to trimming and J lost 0 bases, with 6 bases between them. This CDR3 spans 11 amino acids. CDR1 is DFQATT and CDR2 is SNEGSKA in the germline V gene (reference sequence). This clonotype was counted many times. Its antigen is not identified. General observations from the study: Clonotypes surpassing 20 RNA copies contained over 99% of effector molecules, versus under 1% in naive cells.

The specimen was naive CD8+ T cells from blood, with Jurkat cell RNA spiked in. Subset indicated: FACS-sorted CD8+CD4-CCR7+CD45RA+ naive T cells. This receptor was obtained from a human donor in good health. Some libraries in this study had Jurkat cell RNA spiked in. The genes are TRBV20-1 and TRBJ2-7; D ambiguous. CDR3 sequence (DNA): TGCAGTGCCCCTAGCTCCTACGAGCAGTACTTC. Its protein is CSAPSSYEQYF.